This T cell receptor (beta chain) was observed in a study of blood T cell repertoires in COVID-19. Study-wide context: Both acute and convalescent COVID-19 samples were obtained from the United States, Italy and Spain. From T cells, B-cell-depleted T cells, or PBMCs came the material, which was cDNA or gDNA.

This clone was seen a few times. The CDR3 runs 14 residues. The J segment lost 9 bases and the V segment lost 3 bases, leaving 5 bases of the junction unmatched. Per germline, CDR1 KGHSH and CDR2 LQKENI. Libraries were prepared by immunoSEQ multiplex PCR; TCRdb keeps only in-frame clonotypes and omits some of them. The table lists about 140,000 clones, about four fifths of them singletons, with approximately 3.6% in the top ten. The clonotype was recovered from a man between 65 and 85 years old who had recovered from COVID-19. The chain links TRBV18 to TRBJ2-7; 13 bases fit TRBD2. The sequenced sample consisted of peripheral blood. Here the CDR3 reads CASSPGLAGNPQYF. The CDR3 coding sequence is TGTGCCAGCTCACCGGGACTAGCGGGAAACCCGCAGTACTTC.